Listed here are 5 T cell receptor beta chains from one sample, sequenced in a study of low-dose radiotherapy and immunotherapy resistance in tumors. TRAV- and TRBV-specific primers, spanning alpha and beta chains, primed first-strand cDNA. Amplification, which lasted around 21 PCR cycles, used a constant-region primer and V-primer adapter to amplify TCRs. TCRdb reprocessed the reads via MiXCR and lists one record per CDR3 protein. There are about 30,000 distinct CDR3 sequences in the sample; about half occur only once, and 4.5% to 6.5% lies in the top ten. Stated time point: after trial treatment. Treatment defined: LDRT plus nivolumab, ipilimumab, low-dose cyclophosphamide and aspirin (RACIN trial). The sample consisted of PBMCs, taken after low-dose radiotherapy plus immunotherapy. These receptors were obtained from a male donor with gallbladder cancer.

This clonotype was seen ten or more times. V and J are TRBV3-1 and TRBJ1-2, with TRBD1 identical over 7 bases. Germline CDR1 LGHDT, CDR2 YNNKEL (reference sequence). V was pared by 0 bases and J by 3 bases, with 4 bases of the junction left unmatched. The CDR3 has 15 residues. This CDR3 reads CASSQESQGDYGYTF. CDR3 DNA: TGTGCCAGCAGCCAAGAGTCGCAGGGGGACTATGGCTACACCTTC.

This clonotype has at least ten counts. The chain combines TRBV28 with TRBJ2-7; the D is unclear. This CDR3 is 11 amino acids long. Germline V gene sequence: CDR1 MDHEN, CDR2 SYDVKM. V dropped 6 bases and J dropped 3 bases, with 6 bases sitting between them. In nucleotides, the CDR3 is TGTGCCAGCAGAACCGACTACGAGCAGTACTTC. Translation: CASRTDYEQYF.

Points on this clonotype: An end of the junction does not agree with germline; a read error may underlie this. The chain recombines TRBV5-3 with TRBJ2-3, with D unresolved. TRBV5-3 falls under the ORF class, with uncertain function. This CDR3 contains 14 residues. The CDR3 DNA follows: TGTGCCAGCAGCTTCACACAAGCCACAGATACGCAGTATTTT. Residues: CASSFTQATDTQYF.

This clonotype was recorded many times. The V gene is TRBV12-3 or TRBV12-4, the J gene TRBJ1-5; 7 bases line up with TRBD1. The J segment lost 3 bases and the V segment lost 5 bases, leaving 10 bases of the junction unmatched. This CDR3 has 16 amino acids. The CDR3 region is CASSPIDRANNQPQHF. In DNA, the CDR3 is TGTGCCAGCAGTCCTATTGACAGGGCCAACAATCAGCCCCAGCATTTT.

The chain links TRBV28 to TRBJ2-3, with TRBD2 matching over 11 bases. The germline CDR1 and CDR2 sequences are MDHEN and SYDVKM. After removal of 6 bases from V and 6 bases from J, the junction contained 14 bases not matched to a gene. This CDR3 comprises 17 residues. CDR3 region: CASSPLVSGRAGDTQYF. In DNA form, the CDR3 reads TGTGCCAGCAGCCCCCTCGTTAGCGGGAGGGCCGGGGATACGCAGTATTTT.